The 11 T cell receptor beta chains below come from one sample, sequenced in a study of T cells after yellow fever vaccination. TCRdb redid the calling of the 5' RACE reads with MiXCR, one entry per CDR3 protein. The sample carries under 600,000 distinct CDR3 sequences, around an eighth recorded once. The source material was PBMCs, sampled on the day of the yellow fever booster vaccination. The receptor set was obtained from a man aged 30 to 45 who received the YFV17D yellow fever vaccine.

The rearrangement joins TRBV7-8 to TRBJ1-1; D is unresolved. Looked up from germline, CDR1 is SGHVS and CDR2 is FQNEAQ. Trimming left V 1 base short and J 1 base short, with 10 bases between. The CDR3 is 15 residues long. The CDR3 sequence is CASSLVVSGNTEAFF. The CDR3 region has the DNA TGTGCCAGCAGCTTAGTGGTAAGCGGGAACACTGAAGCTTTCTTT.

This clonotype has just a few counts. The J gene is TRBJ2-2, the V gene TRBV7-8; TRBD2 agrees at 7 bases. The CDR3 totals 17 residues. Germline values: CDR1 SGHVS, CDR2 FQNEAQ. V gave up 5 bases and J gave up 0 bases; unmatched junction bases: 9. The CDR3 nucleotides are TGTGCCAGCAGCCGGCCTAGCGGAGGGACGAACACCGGGGAGCTGTTTTTT. Translation gives CASSRPSGGTNTGELFF.

This clonotype has at least ten counts. This chain links TRBV5-1 with TRBJ2-2; 7 bases line up with TRBD2. Trimming removed 4 bases from V and 6 bases from J; junction bases left unmatched: 12. CDR1 and CDR2 from the germline V gene are SGHRS and YFSETQ. This CDR3 contains 16 residues. The CDR3 bases are TGCGCCAGCAGCCTGGGGACTATTAAGTTCTCCGGGGAGCTGTTTTTT. Encoded protein: CASSLGTIKFSGELFF. Variable domain in full (rest from reference TRBV5-1 and TRBJ2-2): KAGVTQTPRYLIKTRGQQVTLSCSPISGHRSVSWYQQTPGQGLQFLFEYFSETQRNKGNFPGRFSGRQFSNSRSEMNVSTLELGDSALYLCASSLGTIKFSGELFFGEGSRLTVL.

This clonotype appeared many times. The rearrangement joins TRBV7-2 to TRBJ2-3; D may be TRBD2 (5 bases). V was shortened by 0 bases and J by 2 bases, with 6 bases between the two germline ends. The CDR3 loop spans 14 amino acids. In germline, CDR1 is SGHTA, CDR2 FQGNSA. The CDR3 nucleotides are TGTGCCAGCAGCTTAGCGGGAGACACAGATACGCAGTATTTT. Protein: CASSLAGDTDTQYF. The complete variable domain, with remaining parts taken from reference TRBV7-2 and TRBJ2-3, reads GAGVSQSPSNKVTEKGKDVELRCDPISGHTALYWYRQSLGQGLEFLIYFQGNSAPDKSGLPSDRFSAERTGGSVSTLTIQRTQQEDSAVYLCASSLAGDTDTQYFGPGTRLTVL.

This clonotype was counted a few times. This chain's CDR3 is CASRSPGLFEETQYF. The DNA of the CDR3 is TGTGCCAGCAGATCACCGGGACTTTTTGAAGAGACCCAGTACTTC. This chain connects TRBV12-3 or TRBV12-4 to TRBJ2-5; weak D call: TRBD2 (6 bases). V lost 6 bases and J 3 bases, leaving 17 bases between the germline ends. There are 15 residues in the CDR3.

The chain has TRBV18 and TRBJ2-1; TRBD2 matches at 12 bases. CDR3 length: 14 amino acids. CDR1 is KGHSH, CDR2 LQKENI, per germline. J was trimmed by 7 bases and V by 5 bases; bases with no gene match: 3. In DNA form, the CDR3 reads TGTGCCAGCTCAAGACTAGCGGGAGTTAATGAGCAGTTCTTC. It yields the protein CASSRLAGVNEQFF.

This clonotype was observed a handful of times. The chain combines TRBV18 with TRBJ2-5; 7 nucleotides align to TRBD2. The CDR3 spans 15 residues. V shed 2 bases and J 2 bases; nucleotides not matched to a gene: 5. In germline, CDR1 is KGHSH, CDR2 LQKENI. For the CDR3, the DNA is TGTGCCAGCTCACCATGGCGGGGGAAGCAAGAGACCCAGTACTTC. Translation: CASSPWRGKQETQYF.

The V and J genes are TRBV20-1 and TRBJ2-1; 7 bases agree with TRBD2. Germline V gene data show CDR1 as DFQATT and CDR2 as SNEGSKA (reference sequence). The CDR3 totals 11 residues. The V gene end was trimmed by 4 bases and the J gene end by 10 bases; junction bases not matched to a gene: 4. The CDR3 protein is CSAKATSEQFF. The CDR3 DNA reads TGCAGTGCTAAGGCGACTAGCGAGCAGTTCTTC.

This clonotype was counted between two and nine times. The chain carries TRBV24-1 and TRBJ2-5; D is possibly TRBD1 or TRBD2 (5 bases each). CDR1 KGHDR and CDR2 SFDVKD come from the germline V gene. The CDR3 totals 15 residues. Trimming shortened V by 4 bases and J by 5 bases, and 16 bases separated the two germline ends. The CDR3 DNA reads as TGTGCCACCAGTGAACCCGGGACGACCGTCGAGACCCAGTACTTC. Translating it yields CATSEPGTTVETQYF.

This clonotype showed up just a few times. The chain recombines TRBV12-3 or TRBV12-4 with TRBJ2-6, with a possible D match to TRBD1 (6 bases). CDR3 length: 18 residues. V shed 1 base and J shed 0 bases, with 13 bases lying between them. Here the CDR3 reads CASSLGLMDSSGANVLTF. CDR3 bases: TGTGCCAGCAGTTTAGGTTTGATGGACAGCTCTGGGGCCAACGTCCTGACTTTC.

The V and J genes are TRBV4-3 and TRBJ2-7; maybe TRBD2 (6 bases). This CDR3 is 15 amino acids long. Germline V CDR1 and CDR2: LGHNA, YSLEER. Trimming shortened V by 2 bases and J by 10 bases, and 21 bases separated the two germline ends. The CDR3 DNA reads TGCGCCAGCAGCCAACGCGGTGTCGGGAGTCCGTTACAGTACTTC. Translating gives CASSQRGVGSPLQYF.